The 9 T cell receptor beta chains below come from one sample, sequenced in a study of blood T cell repertoires in COVID-19. Profiled with immunoSEQ multiplex PCR; TCRdb holds only in-frame clones, not every one. This table holds about 220,000 clones, around 86% found once. Material for sequencing was peripheral blood. Source of these receptors: a woman over 75 with COVID-19, enrolled during active disease.

V gene TRBV3-1 (or the pseudogene TRBV3-2) combines with J gene TRBJ2-2; D is unresolved. V was cut by 4 bases and J by 4 bases, with 13 bases left in between. Germline CDR1 and CDR2: LGHDT and YNNKEL (reference sequence). The CDR3 spans 15 residues. CDR3 sequence reads: CASSRRREATGELFF. For the CDR3, the DNA is TGTGCCAGCAGCCGACGCCGCGAGGCCACCGGGGAGCTGTTTTTT.

The CDR3 region has the DNA TGTGCCAGCAGACTTAACACTGAAGCTTTCTTT. The encoded protein is CASRLNTEAFF. This chain joins TRBV6-5 and TRBJ1-1; D is unresolved. Germline CDR1 is MNHEY and CDR2 is SVGAGI. Trimming removed 6 bases at V and 2 bases at J, with 4 bases between. The CDR3 has 11 amino acids.

The chain joins TRBV15 to TRBJ2-3; the D gene is possibly TRBD2 (5 bases). CDR3 length equals 16 residues. V dropped 1 base and J dropped 1 base, with 12 bases sitting between them. The germline V gene encodes CDR1 LNHNV and CDR2 YYDKDF (reference sequence). This CDR3 reads CATSRGIPGGTDTQYF. The CDR3, as DNA: TGTGCCACCAGCAGAGGGATTCCCGGGGGCACAGATACGCAGTATTTT.

There are a few counts of this clone. This chain connects TRBV18 to TRBJ1-6; D remains unclear. The germline gives CDR1 KGHSH, CDR2 LQKENI. The V end was cut by 8 bases, the J end by 7 bases, with 12 bases between. This CDR3 is 13 amino acids long. CDR3 amino acids: CASTDSGNSPLHF. CDR3 DNA: TGTGCCAGCACCGACTCGGGGAATTCACCCCTCCACTTT. The full variable domain, in which reference TRBV18 and TRBJ1-6 provide the parts outside the CDR3, is NAGVMQNPRHLVRRRGQEARLRCSPMKGHSHVYWYRQLPEEGLKFMVYLQKENIIDESGMPKERFSAEFPKEGPSILRIQQVVRGDSAAYFCASTDSGNSPLHFGNGTRLTVT.

As DNA, the CDR3 is TGTGCCAGCAGCTTTGTTCCCGGGACAGGGGGCCGGAACACTGAAGCTTTCTTT. This gives the protein CASSFVPGTGGRNTEAFF. The rearrangement links TRBV7-6 to TRBJ1-1, with TRBD1 matching over 12 bases. The CDR3 is made up of 18 amino acids. The J segment lost 1 base and the V segment lost 3 bases, leaving 9 bases of the junction unmatched. Germline lookup yields CDR1 SGHVS and CDR2 FNYEAQ. The full variable domain, in which reference TRBV7-6 and TRBJ1-1 provide the parts outside the CDR3, is GAGVSQSPRYKVTKRGQDVALRCDPISGHVSLYWYRQALGQGPEFLTYFNYEAQQDKSGLPNDRFSAERPEGSISTLTIQRTEQRDSAMYRCASSFVPGTGGRNTEAFFGQGTRLTVV.

This clone showed up just a few times. V and J are TRBV30 and TRBJ1-1; 7 nucleotides line up with TRBD1. The V gene end was trimmed by 7 bases and the J gene end by 8 bases; junction bases not matched to a gene: 10. Germline V gene data show CDR1 as GTSNPN and CDR2 as SVGIG (reference sequence). This CDR3 comprises 12 residues. The CDR3 nucleotides read TGTGCCTCCGCTAACAGACAGGGCGAAGCTTTCTTT. Translated, it gives CASANRQGEAFF.

This clone was observed a single time. The chain combines TRBV13 with TRBJ2-6, with 7 bases that match TRBD1. Trimming cost V 5 bases and J 6 bases; bases outside gene matches: 7. This CDR3 is built from 15 residues. From germline, CDR1 is PRHDT and CDR2 FYEKMQ (reference sequence). CDR3 DNA sequence: TGTGCCAGCAGCCCGAGGGACAGCCTGGCCAACGTCCTGACTTTC. Translated: CASSPRDSLANVLTF.

The chain links TRBV5-1 to TRBJ2-4; 7 nucleotides agree with TRBD1. Germline assignment: CDR1 SGHRS and CDR2 YFSETQ. Trimming removed 4 bases from V and 5 bases from J; junction bases left unmatched: 3. This CDR3 contains 13 residues. The CDR3 is CASSNRGENIQYF. In DNA form, the CDR3 reads TGCGCCAGCAGCAACAGGGGAGAAAACATTCAGTACTTC.

The gene calls are TRBV5-4 and TRBJ1-6, with TRBD1 matching 8 bases. Germline V lookup: CDR1 SGHNT, CDR2 YYREEE (reference sequence). Trimming removed 4 bases from V and 7 bases from J; junction bases left unmatched: 4. The length of the CDR3 is 14 residues. In DNA form, the CDR3 reads TGTGCCAGCAGCCCCACAGGGGGGAATTCACCCCTCCACTTT. As protein: CASSPTGGNSPLHF.